This T cell receptor (beta chain) was sequenced for a study of T-cell memory formation after mild COVID-19. In regard to this clonotype: The antigen remains unidentified.

Study-level results: The finding that pre-infection memory included some responding clones suggested that cross-reactive memory joined. Later expanders leaned toward CD4+, whereas clones contracting from day 15 to 85 were balanced CD4/CD8.

TCRdb fed the 5' RACE reads into MiXCR, producing one record per CDR3 protein. Of hundreds of thousands of distinct CDR3 sequences listed, about 22% are singletons. Trimming cost V 2 bases and J 0 bases, with 7 bases left between them. Per germline, CDR1 SGDLS and CDR2 YYNGEE. This CDR3 has 14 amino acids. The sequencing sample was made of PBMCs or a T cell subset sorted from them (not recorded which). The V gene is TRBV9, the J gene TRBJ2-3, with a tentative D call TRBD2 (6 bases). The TCR was taken from an adult woman who had mild COVID-19 (a few samples of this study predate the infection). Cell type and time point are not known. CDR3 sequence reads: CASSVRESTDTQYF. In DNA, the CDR3 is TGTGCCAGCAGCGTGCGGGAAAGCACAGATACGCAGTATTTT.